Each of the 30 T cell receptor beta chains below was sequenced from the same sample in a study of blood T cell repertoires in COVID-19. The repertoire was sequenced with immunoSEQ multiplex PCR; TCRdb's copy has only in-frame clones and lacks some. Here the sample spans about 480,000 clones, 70% to 90% being singletons. The sample consisted of PBMCs or T cells enriched from blood (not recorded which). The receptors shown here come from a woman aged 18-35 years with acute COVID-19.

J is TRBJ2-1 and V is TRBV7-6, with 9 bases fitting TRBD2. V was pared by 1 base and J by 10 bases, with 17 bases of the junction left unmatched. The CDR3 is 18 amino acids. Per germline, CDR1 SGHVS and CDR2 FNYEAQ. CDR3 sequence: CASSLVEAGGPPLSEQFF. The CDR3 nucleotides are TGTGCCAGCAGCTTAGTTGAGGCGGGAGGGCCCCCATTAAGCGAGCAGTTCTTC.

The rearrangement uses TRBV7-8 and TRBJ2-7; 7 bases align to TRBD1. V gave up 1 base and J gave up 2 bases; unmatched junction bases: 2. Germline V gene data show CDR1 as SGHVS and CDR2 as FQNEAQ. The CDR3 covers 14 residues. The chain's CDR3 is CASSLGTGPYEQYF. As DNA, the CDR3 is TGTGCCAGCAGCTTAGGGACAGGTCCCTACGAGCAGTACTTC. Full variable domain (rest looked up from reference TRBV7-8 and TRBJ2-7): GAGVSQSPRYKVAKRGQDVALRCDPISGHVSLFWYQQALGQGPEFLTYFQNEAQLDKSGLPSDRFFAERPEGSVSTLKIQRTQQEDSAVYLCASSLGTGPYEQYFGPGTRLTVT.

The gene calls are TRBV28 and TRBJ2-3, with no clear D. The V and J ends lost 6 bases and 4 bases respectively, with 17 bases between them. Germline V CDR1 and CDR2: MDHEN, SYDVKM. This CDR3 has 15 amino acids. In nucleotides, the CDR3 is TGTGCCAGCAGCCCCCAAGATCTGCGATCAGATACGCAGTATTTT. Translating gives CASSPQDLRSDTQYF.

V usage is TRBV21-1 and J usage is TRBJ2-7; the table's D call, TRBD2, has no DNA check behind it. TRBV21-1 is listed as a pseudogene. This CDR3 contains 12 residues. CDR3 sequence reads: CASSKVVYEQYF. The CDR3 region has the DNA TGTGCCAGCAGCAAAGTCGTCTACGAGCAGTACTTC.

The J gene is TRBJ1-1, the V gene TRBV19; D gene unclear. CDR1 and CDR2 (germline): LNHDA, SQIVND (reference sequence). V was clipped by 2 bases and J by 0 bases, with 22 bases between them. The length of the CDR3 is 19 residues. CDR3 DNA sequence: TGTGCCAGTAGTATAAGGAAGAAGGAGCGCCTTCTAATGAACACTGAAGCTTTCTTT. Translation gives CASSIRKKERLLMNTEAFF.

The chain employs TRBV29-1 and TRBJ1-1, with TRBD1 as a possible D gene (5 bases). Germline loops: CDR1 SQVTM, CDR2 ANQGSEA. This CDR3 has 15 residues. Trimming cost V 4 bases and J 1 base, with 16 bases left between them. The CDR3 reads CSVVRSGGWNTEAFF. The CDR3 nucleotides are TGCAGCGTTGTGAGGTCGGGGGGGTGGAACACTGAAGCTTTCTTT.

This sequence joins TRBV6-2 or TRBV6-3 and TRBJ1-1, with 9 bases identical to TRBD1. The V gene's germline CDR1 is MNHEY and CDR2 SVGEGT. The CDR3 is 17 amino acids. J gave up 5 bases and V 2 bases, and 12 bases lay outside the gene matches. CDR3 sequence: CASSYAQGALTRTEAFF. The CDR3 DNA reads TGTGCCAGCAGTTACGCACAGGGGGCGCTTACAAGGACTGAAGCTTTCTTT.

This sequence joins TRBV7-9 and TRBJ1-2; no clear D gene. Germline V gene data show CDR1 as SEHNR and CDR2 as FQNEAQ (reference sequence). V lost 3 bases and J 8 bases, leaving 10 bases between the germline ends. The CDR3 length is 12 residues. Here the CDR3 DNA reads TGTGCCAGCAGCTTCGGAGGACCCGGCTACACCTTC. This translates into CASSFGGPGYTF.

The chain joins TRBV19 to TRBJ2-1, with D uncertain. CDR1 and CDR2 (germline): LNHDA, SQIVND (reference sequence). V lost 6 bases to trimming and J lost 9 bases, with 15 bases between them. The CDR3 is 13 residues long. The CDR3 spells CASSYEGEAEQFF. The CDR3 bases are TGTGCCAGTAGCTACGAAGGAGAGGCTGAGCAGTTCTTC.

The chain uses TRBV28 and TRBJ1-6; D not certain. Trimming removed 8 bases from V and 11 bases from J, with 19 bases in between. The CDR3 runs to 14 residues. Per germline, CDR1 MDHEN and CDR2 SYDVKM. CDR3 amino acids: CASGPDLGNAPLHF. In DNA form, the CDR3 reads TGTGCCAGCGGTCCCGACCTGGGCAACGCACCCCTCCACTTT.

The gene calls are TRBV29-1 and TRBJ2-7; D is possibly TRBD2 (6 bases). Trimming stripped 7 bases from V and 4 bases from J, with 17 bases between. Germline values: CDR1 SQVTM, CDR2 ANQGSEA. CDR3 length: 13 amino acids. CDR3 amino acids: CSALGDRGYEQYF. CDR3 sequence (DNA): TGCAGCGCCCTGGGGGACCGGGGGTACGAGCAGTACTTC.

This chain joins TRBV7-6 and TRBJ1-5, with D tentatively TRBD1 (6 bases). The CDR3 is 15 residues long. Looked up from germline, CDR1 is SGHVS and CDR2 is FNYEAQ. The V end lost 1 base, the J end lost 1 base, and 8 bases lay between the germline ends. DNA for the CDR3: TGTGCCAGCAGCTTAGATGACAGGAGCAATCAGCCCCAGCATTTT. Translated: CASSLDDRSNQPQHF.

The chain joins TRBV3-1 (or the pseudogene TRBV3-2) to TRBJ1-1; D not resolved. The CDR3 has 14 residues. Trimming cost V 1 base and J 4 bases, with 10 bases left between them. Germline loops: CDR1 LGHDT, CDR2 YNNKEL (reference sequence). DNA for the CDR3: TGTGCCAGCAGCCAAGGATTAGAGAGCACTGAAGCTTTCTTT. Translated, it gives CASSQGLESTEAFF.

The chain links TRBV28 to TRBJ2-7; D is ambiguous. Trimming shortened V by 2 bases and J by 0 bases, and 14 bases separated the two germline ends. The CDR3 runs to 16 residues. Germline CDR1 and CDR2: MDHEN and SYDVKM. The chain's CDR3 is CASSLQRKLNSYEQYF. CDR3 nucleotide sequence: TGTGCCAGCAGTTTACAGCGAAAATTGAACTCCTACGAGCAGTACTTC.

The V and J genes are TRBV14 and TRBJ2-7; 8 bases map to TRBD1. This CDR3 has 16 residues. Unmatched junction bases numbered 11, after V lost 2 bases and J lost 5 bases. The germline V gene has CDR1 SGHDN and CDR2 FVKESK. CDR3 DNA sequence: TGTGCCAGCAGCCAAAACGGGGGACAGGAGCTGGACGAGCAGTACTTC. Protein sequence: CASSQNGGQELDEQYF.

The chain carries TRBV5-1 and TRBJ1-1; 7 bases align to TRBD1. V gave up 4 bases and J gave up 0 bases; unmatched junction bases: 6. CDR3 size: 15 residues. In germline, CDR1 is SGHRS, CDR2 YFSETQ. The CDR3 is CASSPLTGMNTEAFF. The CDR3 DNA is TGCGCCAGCAGCCCCCTGACAGGGATGAACACTGAAGCTTTCTTT.

The V gene is TRBV7-9, the J gene TRBJ2-2; D ambiguous. Germline loops: CDR1 SEHNR, CDR2 FQNEAQ (reference sequence). V was cut by 4 bases and J by 0 bases, with 12 bases left in between. The CDR3 spans 16 residues. CDR3 nucleotide sequence: TGTGCCAGCAGCTACCTATTTCAGGCGAACACCGGGGAGCTGTTTTTT. This translates into CASSYLFQANTGELFF.

This clone was picked up a small number of times. The V gene is TRBV4-2, the J gene TRBJ2-5; D may be TRBD2 (6 bases). Germline loops: CDR1 LGHNA, CDR2 YNFKEQ. Trimming left V 1 base short and J 5 bases short, with 8 bases between. There are 13 residues in the CDR3. CDR3 sequence (DNA): TGTGCCAGCAGCCAAGCGGGGGTGGAGACCCAGTACTTC. This gives the protein CASSQAGVETQYF.

The V call is TRBV9, the J call TRBJ2-2; 8 bases map to TRBD2. This CDR3 spans 14 amino acids. Germline V CDR1 and CDR2: SGDLS, YYNGEE. Losses at the gene ends were 4 bases for V and 4 bases for J; bases not matched to a gene: 3. The CDR3 DNA is TGTGCCAGCAGCCGGCGGGGGGTCACCGGGGAGCTGTTTTTT. It is translated as CASSRRGVTGELFF. Drawing the rest from reference TRBV9 and TRBJ2-2, the complete variable domain is DSGVTQTPKHLITATGQRVTLRCSPRSGDLSVYWYQQSLDQGLQFLIQYYNGEERAKGNILERFSAQQFPDLHSELNLSSLELGDSALYFCASSRRGVTGELFFGEGSRLTVL.

This sequence joins TRBV29-1 and TRBJ2-1; 10 bases are a match to TRBD2. J gave up 7 bases and V 4 bases, and 7 bases lay outside the gene matches. The CDR3 sequence is 14 residues long. Germline values: CDR1 SQVTM, CDR2 ANQGSEA. CDR3 in DNA: TGCAGCGTTGGAGCGGGGGGGCCTCTTAATGAGCAGTTCTTC. Translation gives CSVGAGGPLNEQFF.

The chain combines TRBV7-8 with TRBJ2-5; 7 positions match TRBD1. Per germline, CDR1 SGHVS and CDR2 FQNEAQ. V shed 1 base, J shed 4 bases, and the junction held 6 bases outside the gene matches. This CDR3 spans 15 amino acids. The CDR3 spells CASSLDSTGLETQYF. DNA of the CDR3: TGTGCCAGCAGCTTAGACTCGACAGGGCTAGAGACCCAGTACTTC.

The chain couples TRBV20-1 to TRBJ1-2; D might be TRBD1 (6 bases). Germline V gives CDR1 DFQATT, CDR2 SNEGSKA (reference sequence). Trimming left V 3 bases short and J 0 bases short, with 11 bases between. This CDR3 has 14 amino acids. CDR3 loop: CSASSGTTNYGYTF. In DNA form, the CDR3 reads TGCAGTGCTAGTTCCGGGACAACTAACTATGGCTACACCTTC.

This clone was seen only once. The chain couples TRBV11-2 to TRBJ2-7; TRBD2 might be the D (7 bases). Per germline, CDR1 SGHAT and CDR2 FQNNGV. The germline V and J ends were trimmed by 7 bases and 0 bases, with 13 bases remaining between them. CDR3 length: 14 amino acids. The CDR3 protein is CASMRRGLSYEQYF. CDR3 coding DNA: TGTGCCAGCATGCGGCGGGGGCTCTCCTACGAGCAGTACTTC.

This chain uses TRBV11-3 with TRBJ2-1; 9 bases match TRBD2. The CDR3 runs to 16 residues. CDR1 is SGHNT and CDR2 is YENEEA in the germline V gene. V lost 0 bases and J lost 6; bases outside the gene matches: 6. CDR3 coding DNA: TGTGCCAGCAGCTTAGAGAGCGGGGGGCTGGGCAATGAGCAGTTCTTC. Translated: CASSLESGGLGNEQFF.

This chain connects TRBV12-5 to TRBJ2-6; D not certain. This CDR3 contains 15 residues. V gave up 6 bases and J gave up 3 bases, with 12 bases separating them. Germline CDR1 reads LGHNT; CDR2 reads FRNRAP. The CDR3 coding sequence is TGTGCTAGTGGCCTCAATAGCTTTGGGGCCAACGTCCTGACTTTC. This sequence encodes CASGLNSFGANVLTF. Based on the CDR3 plus reference TRBV12-5 and TRBJ2-6, the full variable domain is DARVTQTPRHKVTEMGQEVTMRCQPILGHNTVFWYRQTMMQGLELLAYFRNRAPLDDSGMPKDRFSAEMPDATLATLKIQPSEPRDSAVYFCASGLNSFGANVLTFGAGSRLTVL.

The chain combines TRBV7-9 with TRBJ2-3, with 7 nucleotides matching TRBD1. The CDR3 loop spans 15 amino acids. V shed 3 bases, J shed 3 bases, and the junction held 6 bases outside the gene matches. CDR1 is SEHNR, CDR2 FQNEAQ, per germline (reference sequence). The CDR3 sequence is CASSLGDRATDTQYF. In nucleotides, the CDR3 is TGTGCCAGCAGCTTGGGAGACAGGGCAACAGATACGCAGTATTTT.

The V gene is TRBV4-1, the J gene TRBJ1-1; tentatively, D is TRBD1 (6 bases). CDR3 length: 11 amino acids. V was pared by 7 bases and J by 9 bases, with 12 bases between. Germline V CDR1 and CDR2: MGHRA, YSYEKL. The CDR3 region is CASIGTSKAFF. CDR3 bases: TGCGCCAGCATAGGGACATCTAAAGCTTTCTTT.

CDR3 loop: CATSRDPGGVNGYTF. The CDR3 region has the DNA TGTGCCACCAGCAGAGATCCAGGGGGCGTTAATGGCTACACCTTC. The J gene is TRBJ1-2, the V gene TRBV15, with 8 bases that match TRBD1. V dropped 0 bases and J dropped 6; count of bases not matched to a gene: 6. CDR1 and CDR2 from the germline V gene are LNHNV and YYDKDF (reference sequence). The CDR3 contains 15 residues.

The chain carries TRBV29-1 and TRBJ1-2, with 12 bases aligning to TRBD1. Germline lookup yields CDR1 SQVTM and CDR2 ANQGSEA. With 6 bases clipped from V and 2 bases from J, the junction kept 4 bases outside the gene matches. CDR3 length: 14 amino acids. CDR3 DNA sequence: TGCAGCGTCTGGGACAGGGGGCTGAACTATGGCTACACCTTC. Its protein is CSVWDRGLNYGYTF.

As regards this clone: Other DNA sequences within the sample encode an identical CDR3. The chain is built from TRBV7-9 and TRBJ2-5; D is ambiguous. The CDR3 has 11 amino acids. The V and J ends lost 5 bases and 3 bases respectively, with 4 bases between them. Germline loops: CDR1 SEHNR, CDR2 FQNEAQ (reference sequence). The CDR3 DNA reads as TGTGCCAGCAGCCGGGAAGAGACCCAGTACTTC. The encoded protein is CASSREETQYF.